These 8 T cell receptor beta chains originate from one sample sequenced in a study of OX40 agonist ivuxolimab in advanced cancers. Measured with immunoSEQ multiplex PCR; TCRdb has only the in-frame clones, and not every one. Of over 55,000 clones detected, over 80% appear once; the ten largest clones hold 1.9%. The material was CD4+ or CD8+ T cells sorted from blood, obtained in a trial of the OX40 agonist ivuxolimab. These receptors all come from an adult with an advanced solid tumor such as melanoma, head and neck, liver or kidney cancer.

The rearrangement joins TRBV15 to TRBJ1-4, with D tentatively TRBD1 (5 bases). Looked up from germline, CDR1 is LNHNV and CDR2 is YYDKDF (reference sequence). Deletions cut 5 bases from V and 0 bases from J, with 10 bases between. CDR3 length: 15 residues. In DNA form, the CDR3 reads TGTGCCACCAGCCCAGGGCAGGCAACTAATGAAAAACTGTTTTTT. Residues: CATSPGQATNEKLFF.

The chain recombines TRBV7-8 with TRBJ2-5; TRBD2 might be the D (6 bases). The germline V gene encodes CDR1 SGHVS and CDR2 FQNEAQ. The ends were cut back, 5 bases at V and 5 bases at J, with 15 bases in the middle. The CDR3 loop spans 14 amino acids. Here the CDR3 DNA reads TGTGCCAGCAGCCTAGTGGGAGGTGCGGAGACCCAGTACTTC. Protein sequence: CASSLVGGAETQYF. Combining the CDR3 with reference TRBV7-8 and TRBJ2-5 gives the whole variable domain GAGVSQSPRYKVAKRGQDVALRCDPISGHVSLFWYQQALGQGPEFLTYFQNEAQLDKSGLPSDRFFAERPEGSVSTLKIQRTQQEDSAVYLCASSLVGGAETQYFGPGTRLLVL.

V usage is TRBV6-1 and J usage is TRBJ1-5; D ambiguous. Trimming shortened V by 8 bases and J by 4 bases, and 9 bases separated the two germline ends. The germline V gene has CDR1 MNHNS and CDR2 SASEGT. This CDR3 contains 12 residues. CDR3 loop: CASEGGNQPQHF. Here the CDR3 DNA reads TGTGCCAGCGAAGGAGGAAATCAGCCCCAGCATTTT.

The V call is TRBV19, the J call TRBJ2-1, with TRBD1 matching over 9 bases. V trimming: 6 bases; J trimming: 7 bases; junction bases outside the gene matches: 4. The CDR3 covers 13 residues. CDR1 and CDR2 (germline): LNHDA, SQIVND (reference sequence). In DNA form, the CDR3 reads TGTGCCAGTAGAGACAGGGGGGTAAATGAGCAGTTCTTC. Amino acid sequence: CASRDRGVNEQFF.

The rearrangement joins TRBV18 to TRBJ1-1; 9 bases fit TRBD1. Germline V lookup: CDR1 KGHSH, CDR2 LQKENI. The ends lost 0 bases at V and 1 base at J; junction bases unmatched: 0. The CDR3 extends over 15 amino acids. The CDR3 is CASSPPGQGNTEAFF. The CDR3 nucleotides read TGTGCCAGCTCACCACCGGGACAGGGGAACACTGAAGCTTTCTTT.

This clone was observed a single time. The rearrangement joins TRBV30 to TRBJ2-7, with D possibly matching TRBD1 (5 bases). The V and J ends lost 8 bases and 1 base respectively, with 12 bases between them. Germline V gives CDR1 GTSNPN, CDR2 SVGIG (reference sequence). CDR3 length: 12 residues. CDR3 sequence reads: CALNRLSYEQYF. The CDR3 DNA follows: TGTGCCCTTAACAGGTTGTCCTACGAGCAGTACTTC.

V usage is TRBV7-8 and J usage is TRBJ2-7; no clear D. The CDR3 spans 15 residues. The germline V gene has CDR1 SGHVS and CDR2 FQNEAQ. Trimming cost V 1 base and J 5 bases, with 15 bases left between them. Here the CDR3 reads CASSLVVAGSHEQYF. Here the CDR3 DNA reads TGTGCCAGCAGCTTAGTCGTTGCCGGGTCCCACGAGCAGTACTTC.

V is TRBV9 and J is TRBJ1-5, with D hard to call. The CDR3 is 13 residues long. CDR1 is SGDLS, CDR2 YYNGEE, per germline. V was clipped by 3 bases and J by 5 bases, with 9 bases between them. The CDR3 is CASSAFFDQPQHF. CDR3 in DNA: TGTGCCAGCAGCGCGTTCTTCGATCAGCCCCAGCATTTT. Drawing the rest from reference TRBV9 and TRBJ1-5, the complete variable domain is DSGVTQTPKHLITATGQRVTLRCSPRSGDLSVYWYQQSLDQGLQFLIQYYNGEERAKGNILERFSAQQFPDLHSELNLSSLELGDSALYFCASSAFFDQPQHFGDGTRLSIL.